Below are 25 T cell receptor beta chains sequenced from a single sample in a study of blood T cell repertoires in COVID-19. Some clones are missing from TCRdb's copy, which holds only in-frame ones; the method was immunoSEQ multiplex PCR. The table has 75,000 to 85,000 clones, 80% to 90% seen once. Sequenced input: peripheral blood. These receptor sequences come from a man between 45 and 60 years old with active COVID-19.

The chain is built from TRBV18 and TRBJ2-2, with D possibly matching TRBD1 (5 bases). Germline CDR1 KGHSH, CDR2 LQKENI. The CDR3 length is 13 residues. V gave up 3 bases and J gave up 6 bases, with 8 bases separating them. This CDR3 reads CASSPPGSGELFF. For the CDR3, the DNA is TGTGCCAGCTCACCCCCAGGGTCCGGGGAGCTGTTTTTT.

V gene TRBV24-1 combines with J gene TRBJ1-1; TRBD1 agrees at 10 bases. Trimming took 4 bases from V and 7 from J; bases not matched to a gene: 11. The CDR3 totals 16 residues. Germline V gene lookup returns CDR1 KGHDR and CDR2 SFDVKD. The CDR3 protein is CATSETGTGVVGEAFF. As DNA, the CDR3 is TGTGCCACCAGTGAAACCGGGACAGGGGTGGTGGGTGAAGCTTTCTTT.

The chain employs TRBV2 and TRBJ2-3; TRBD2 matches at 10 bases. Trimming at V came to 2 bases and at J to 1 base, leaving 6 bases not matched to a gene. CDR1 is SNHLY and CDR2 is FYNNEI in the germline V gene. The CDR3 consists of 17 residues. This chain's CDR3 is CASSETIAGGRTDTQYF. The CDR3 nucleotides are TGTGCCAGCAGTGAAACTATAGCGGGGGGCCGCACAGATACGCAGTATTTT.

The sample holds a few counts of this clone. The chain carries TRBV19 and TRBJ1-5; D is undetermined. CDR1 is LNHDA and CDR2 is SQIVND in the germline V gene (reference sequence). CDR3 length: 18 residues. Trimming cost V 4 bases and J 7 bases, with 26 bases left between them. DNA of the CDR3: TGTGCCAGTAGTACAGAAACACAATGGACCCTTGAGGGCCAGCCCCAGCATTTT. This encodes CASSTETQWTLEGQPQHF.

The V call is TRBV28, the J call TRBJ1-1, with TRBD1 as a possible D gene (5 bases). The CDR3 length is 12 residues. V was clipped by 6 bases and J by 7 bases, with 12 bases between them. CDR1 and CDR2 (germline): MDHEN, SYDVKM. Written as DNA, the CDR3 is TGTGCCAGCAGGAACCGACAGCTTGAAGCTTTCTTT. The encoded protein is CASRNRQLEAFF.

This clone has just one count. The CDR3 reads CASSPGGSGNTIYF. CDR3 sequence (DNA): TGTGCCAGCAGCCCGGGGGGCTCTGGAAACACCATATATTTT. The rearrangement links TRBV7-3 to TRBJ1-3; TRBD1 might be the D (5 bases). There are 14 residues in the CDR3. With 5 bases removed from V and 0 bases from J, the gap between germline ends came to 8 bases. Germline lookup yields CDR1 SGHTA and CDR2 FQGTGA.

The chain links TRBV7-8 to TRBJ1-6; D possibly corresponds to TRBD1 (5 bases). V was cut by 3 bases and J by 6 bases, with 15 bases left in between. The CDR3 extends over 16 amino acids. Looked up from germline, CDR1 is SGHVS and CDR2 is FQNEAQ. The CDR3 here is CASSFQLRDSNSPLHF. CDR3 coding DNA: TGTGCCAGCAGCTTTCAACTGCGTGACAGTAATTCACCCCTCCACTTT.

This clone was seen a handful of times. The chain joins TRBV27 to TRBJ2-7, with TRBD1 identical over 9 bases. V trimming: 5 bases; J trimming: 3 bases; junction bases outside the gene matches: 14. Germline loops: CDR1 MNHEY, CDR2 SMNVEV (reference sequence). The CDR3 loop spans 17 amino acids. The CDR3 DNA sequence: TGTGCCAGCAGTATCCCCCTGACAGGGGGAAAAGGCTACGAGCAGTACTTC. The encoded protein is CASSIPLTGGKGYEQYF.

The chain is built from TRBV30 and TRBJ2-7; D unresolved. V lost 5 bases, J lost 5 bases, and 10 bases lay in between. CDR3 length: 11 amino acids. From germline, CDR1 is GTSNPN and CDR2 SVGIG (reference sequence). The CDR3 region is CAWSLGDEQYF. CDR3 nucleotides: TGTGCCTGGTCGCTGGGCGACGAGCAGTACTTC.

This chain links TRBV7-3 with TRBJ2-3; the D gene is possibly TRBD2 (7 bases). CDR3 length equals 17 residues. The V end was cut by 4 bases, the J end by 4 bases, with 21 bases between. The germline gives CDR1 SGHTA, CDR2 FQGTGA. The CDR3 loop is CASSSQGAAGAADTQYF. The CDR3 DNA reads TGTGCCAGCAGCTCACAAGGGGCGGCGGGGGCCGCAGATACGCAGTATTTT. Looking up the rest from reference TRBV7-3 and TRBJ2-3 gives the full variable domain: GAGVSQTPSNKVTEKGKYVELRCDPISGHTALYWYRQSLGQGPEFLIYFQGTGAADDSGLPNDRFFAVRPEGSVSTLKIQRTERGDSAVYLCASSSQGAAGAADTQYFGPGTRLTVL.

V and J are TRBV7-2 and TRBJ2-1; possible D gene TRBD2, 6 bases. Germline lookup yields CDR1 SGHTA and CDR2 FQGNSA. The CDR3 extends over 14 amino acids. The V and J ends lost 5 bases and 6 bases respectively, with 14 bases between them. CDR3 coding DNA: TGTGCCAGCAGCCCATCACGGGGGTCCAATGAGCAGTTCTTC. Translating gives CASSPSRGSNEQFF.

The chain uses TRBV25-1 and TRBJ2-3, with D perhaps TRBD2 (6 bases). CDR1 is MGHDK, CDR2 SYGVNS, per germline. The CDR3 covers 14 residues. V lost 9 bases and J lost 2, with 15 bases in between. This CDR3 reads CASWRGSLTDTQYF. The CDR3 nucleotides are TGTGCCAGTTGGCGGGGATCCCTCACAGATACGCAGTATTTT. The full variable domain, rest sourced from reference TRBV25-1 and TRBJ2-3, is EADIYQTPRYLVIGTGKKITLECSQTMGHDKMYWYQQDPGMELHLIHYSYGVNSTEKGDLSSESTVSRIRTEHFPLTLESARPSHTSQYLCASWRGSLTDTQYFGPGTRLTVL.

The chain joins TRBV24-1 to TRBJ2-1; 10 bases map to TRBD2. CDR1 and CDR2 from the germline V gene are KGHDR and SFDVKD. There are 16 residues in the CDR3. The V and J ends lost 9 bases and 6 bases, in that order; junction bases with no gene match: 13. CDR3 sequence (DNA): TGTGCCACCGGCCTAAGGTTGAGCGGGGGGGGCAATGAGCAGTTCTTC. It encodes CATGLRLSGGGNEQFF.

The V and J genes are TRBV23-1 and TRBJ2-7; unclear D gene. TRBV23-1 is labeled an ORF, and its function is uncertain. The CDR3 has 10 amino acids. V gave up 4 bases and J gave up 6 bases, with 4 bases separating them. CDR3 DNA: TGCGCCAGCAGTCGCAGCGAGCAGTACTTC. Protein: CASSRSEQYF.

The chain uses TRBV2 and TRBJ1-3; perhaps TRBD1 as D (5 bases). With 3 bases removed from V and 0 bases from J, the gap between germline ends came to 9 bases. CDR1 and CDR2 (germline): SNHLY, FYNNEI. The CDR3 loop spans 15 amino acids. CDR3 region: CASSDADSSGNTIYF. In nucleotides, the CDR3 is TGTGCCAGCAGTGACGCAGACAGCTCTGGAAACACCATATATTTT.

The genes are TRBV30 and TRBJ1-6, with D unresolved. This CDR3 contains 15 residues. Trimming removed 5 bases from V and 0 bases from J, with 11 bases in between. Germline assignment: CDR1 GTSNPN and CDR2 SVGIG (reference sequence). The CDR3 sequence: CAWALGSSYNSPLHF. The CDR3 DNA reads TGTGCCTGGGCCTTGGGGAGCTCCTATAATTCACCCCTCCACTTT.

This clone appeared once. The J gene is TRBJ1-1, the V gene TRBV7-3; the D is unclear. V lost 8 bases, J lost 4 bases, and 14 bases lay in between. CDR1 is SGHTA and CDR2 is FQGTGA in the germline V gene. The CDR3 has 13 residues. The CDR3 DNA sequence: TGTGCCAGCTTAGCGAGGATAGGCACTGAAGCTTTCTTT. This sequence encodes CASLARIGTEAFF.

The CDR3 region is CASSSIIPGQGTSYEQYF. CDR3 DNA sequence: TGTGCCAGCAGCTCCATAATACCGGGACAGGGGACCTCCTACGAGCAGTACTTC. This chain joins TRBV5-5 and TRBJ2-7, with TRBD1 matching 10 bases. The CDR3 length is 18 residues. J lost 0 bases, V lost 3 bases, and 12 bases had no gene match. Germline V CDR1 and CDR2: SGHKS, YYEKEE (reference sequence).

The rearrangement uses TRBV6-1 and TRBJ1-3; unclear D gene. The CDR3 loop spans 13 amino acids. Trimming took 0 bases from V and 7 from J, leaving 7 bases between them. In germline, CDR1 is MNHNS, CDR2 SASEGT. CDR3 amino acids: CASSEAYGNTIYF. The DNA of the CDR3 is TGTGCCAGCAGTGAAGCATACGGGAACACCATATATTTT.

The chain uses TRBV18 and TRBJ2-6; 9 bases fit TRBD1. The CDR3 is made up of 18 amino acids. J was trimmed by 4 bases and V by 0 bases; bases with no gene match: 7. Germline values: CDR1 KGHSH, CDR2 LQKENI. This CDR3 reads CASSPPGQGLSGANVLTF. The DNA for the CDR3 is TGTGCCAGCTCACCACCGGGACAGGGTTTGTCCGGGGCCAACGTCCTGACTTTC.

The chain recombines TRBV6-5 with TRBJ2-2; TRBD1 might be the D (5 bases). From germline, CDR1 is MNHEY and CDR2 SVGAGI. The V end lost 6 bases, the J end lost 5 bases, and 16 bases lay between the germline ends. CDR3 size: 15 residues. DNA for the CDR3: TGTGCCAGCAGGAAAGGAGACAGTTATACCGGGGAGCTGTTTTTT. It encodes CASRKGDSYTGELFF.

The chain joins TRBV4-1 to TRBJ2-7; TRBD2 is a possible D gene (6 bases). The length of the CDR3 is 17 residues. Germline assignment: CDR1 MGHRA and CDR2 YSYEKL. V was clipped by 1 base and J by 4 bases, with 20 bases between them. The CDR3 region is CASSQGGGGSVSYEQYF. In DNA form, the CDR3 reads TGCGCCAGCAGCCAAGGGGGAGGAGGGTCGGTATCGTACGAGCAGTACTTC.

This chain connects TRBV7-2 to TRBJ2-3; D not certain. The CDR3 runs to 12 residues. V was shortened by 4 bases and J by 2 bases, with 4 bases between the two germline ends. The V gene's germline CDR1 is SGHTA and CDR2 FQGNSA. CDR3 in DNA: TGTGCCAGCAGCTACTACACAGATACGCAGTATTTT. Translating it yields CASSYYTDTQYF.

This clone has only one observation. The chain joins TRBV28 to TRBJ1-4; D may be TRBD1 (6 bases). CDR3 size: 13 residues. Germline V gene data show CDR1 as MDHEN and CDR2 as SYDVKM. Deletions cut 8 bases from V and 8 bases from J, with 15 bases between. The CDR3 here is CASRGAPAEKLFF. CDR3 DNA sequence: TGTGCCAGCCGGGGGGCGCCGGCGGAAAAACTGTTTTTT.

Of note for this clone: At one of its ends the junction is not consistent with the germline gene, which may arise from a read error. This chain connects TRBV7-7 to TRBJ2-2, with unresolved D. CDR1 is SSHAT and CDR2 is FNYEAQ in the germline V gene (reference sequence). The CDR3 has 13 amino acids. CDR3 coding DNA: TGTGCTAGCAGCCCCCTTGTAACCGGGGAGCTGTTTTTT. Translated: CASSPLVTGELFF.